This TCR beta chain was obtained from a study of cytomegalovirus exposure and HLA in healthy donors (dated by TCRdb to between 2016 and 2019). Looking at the study overall: A later analysis indicated that the 120 validation repertoires were generated on the platform also employed for the approximately 670 repertoires of the first cohort. The study aimed to test whether cataloging public T cell receptors could reveal signatures of past pathogen exposure. A separate validation cohort of 100 to 150 different subjects was used in addition to the roughly 670-subject first cohort. High-throughput TCR immunosequencing, statistical association of individual TCRs with disease status, and machine learning were combined to predict cytomegalovirus infection status.

Its CDR3 holds 15 amino acids, cysteine through phenylalanine. CDR3 DNA only is kept here, 45 bases in frame from base 1. CDR1 LGHNA and CDR2 YSLEER are derived from the germline V gene. Deletion took 0 bases off V and 10 bases off J, with a span of 19 bases between the germline ends. Library preparation was by the immunoSEQ multiplex PCR assay. As for how the authors treated the data: A statistical classification framework was built for diagnosing cytomegalovirus status from the catalog of TCR beta chain sequences. TCRdb obtained this table from immuneACCESS and retained in-frame rearrangements with V and J assigned. These tables miss some clones; where compared with another copy, unresolved V genes account for less than half of the shortfall, and the remainder is unexplained. V, J and clone size reflect that table, while D and trimming were determined from the DNA. A total of about 130,000 clones appear in this sample, about 96% of them only once. The ten largest account for about 1.8% of the sample.

Study-wide conclusions, independent of this receptor: In both the original and validation cohorts, the classifier was reported to diagnose cytomegalovirus status with high specificity and sensitivity. Most TCR sequences were observed very rarely across donors, whereas some public TCRs were present in many individuals. A later analysis lacked HLA typing for the validation cohort, so it scored co-occurrence in that cohort across all 110 or so repertoires. In a later analysis, TCRs clustered in the first cohort were found to also tend to co-occur in the 120 or so validation repertoires, with 90% to 95% of cluster scores above 0. In vitro tests confirmed that three of the cytomegalovirus-associated TCR beta chains recognize cytomegalovirus antigens. The study listed 150 to 200 TCR beta chains as associated with cytomegalovirus. According to the authors, the approach could potentially be generalized to other disease states and immunological phenotypes.

To note about this clone: Which antigen it targets is not known. No per-base quality is available; no much larger clone lies one base away.

Donors formed part of the validation cohort, which comprised 120 subjects and was distinct from the first cohort of several hundred subjects. This chain is built from TRBV4-3 and TRBJ2-7, with TRBD2 perhaps the D gene, on 5 matching bases. This sequence was found in a man aged 18 to 35 in good health and CMV-seronegative. The sequenced material came from PBMCs. DNA sequence: TGCGCCAGCAGCCAAGAAGTGGCCCGCCCGGGGAGACAGTACTTC. Its protein product is CASSQEVARPGRQYF.